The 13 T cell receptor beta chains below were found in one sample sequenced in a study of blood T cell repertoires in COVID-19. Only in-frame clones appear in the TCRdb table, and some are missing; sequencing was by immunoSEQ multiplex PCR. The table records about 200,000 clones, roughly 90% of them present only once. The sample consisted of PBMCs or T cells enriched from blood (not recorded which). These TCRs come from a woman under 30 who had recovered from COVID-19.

DNA of the CDR3: TGTGCCAGCAGCCCAGGGGCTGTACCCCTCCACTTT. Amino acid sequence: CASSPGAVPLHF. The chain uses TRBV3-1 (or the pseudogene TRBV3-2) and TRBJ1-6, with D tentatively TRBD1 (6 bases). Trimming left V 4 bases short and J 12 bases short, with 10 bases between. CDR3 length: 12 residues. Germline V lookup: CDR1 LGHDT, CDR2 YNNKEL (reference sequence).

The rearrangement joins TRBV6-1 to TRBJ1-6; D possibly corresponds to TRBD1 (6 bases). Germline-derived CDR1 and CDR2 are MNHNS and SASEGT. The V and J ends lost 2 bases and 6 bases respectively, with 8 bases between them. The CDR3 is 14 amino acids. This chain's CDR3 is CASSERQANSPLHF. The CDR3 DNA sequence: TGTGCCAGCAGTGAAAGACAGGCTAATTCACCCCTCCACTTT.

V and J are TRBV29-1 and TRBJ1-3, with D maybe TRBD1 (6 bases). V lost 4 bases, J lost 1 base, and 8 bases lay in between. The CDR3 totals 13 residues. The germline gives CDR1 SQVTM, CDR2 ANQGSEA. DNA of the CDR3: TGCAGCGTTGCCGACAGGTCTGGAAACACCATATATTTT. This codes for CSVADRSGNTIYF.

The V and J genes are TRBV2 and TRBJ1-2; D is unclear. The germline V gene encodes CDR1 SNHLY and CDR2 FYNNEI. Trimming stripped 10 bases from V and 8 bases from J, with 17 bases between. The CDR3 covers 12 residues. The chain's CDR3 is CATDNGVKGYTF. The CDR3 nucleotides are TGTGCCACTGATAACGGGGTGAAGGGCTACACCTTC.

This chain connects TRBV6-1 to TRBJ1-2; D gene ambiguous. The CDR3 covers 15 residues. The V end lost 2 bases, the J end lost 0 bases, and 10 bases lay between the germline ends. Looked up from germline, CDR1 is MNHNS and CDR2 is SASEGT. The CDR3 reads CASSESGLANYGYTF. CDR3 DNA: TGTGCCAGCAGTGAAAGCGGGCTAGCTAACTATGGCTACACCTTC.

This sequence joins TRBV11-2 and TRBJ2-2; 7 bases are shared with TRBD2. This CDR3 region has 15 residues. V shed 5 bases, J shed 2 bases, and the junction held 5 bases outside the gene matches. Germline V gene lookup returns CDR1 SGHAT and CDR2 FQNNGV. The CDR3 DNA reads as TGTGCCAGCAGCCCGGGGAGGGAAAACACCGGGGAGCTGTTTTTT. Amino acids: CASSPGRENTGELFF. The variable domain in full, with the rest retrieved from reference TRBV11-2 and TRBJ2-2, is EAGVAQSPRYKIIEKRQSVAFWCNPISGHATLYWYQQILGQGPKLLIQFQNNGVVDDSQLPKDRFSAERLKGVDSTLKIQPAKLEDSAVYLCASSPGRENTGELFFGEGSRLTVL.

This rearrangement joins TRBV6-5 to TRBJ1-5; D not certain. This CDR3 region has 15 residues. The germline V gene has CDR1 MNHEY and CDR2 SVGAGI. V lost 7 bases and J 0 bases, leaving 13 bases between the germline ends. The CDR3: CASKEEANSNQPQHF. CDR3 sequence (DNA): TGTGCCAGCAAGGAGGAAGCCAATAGCAATCAGCCCCAGCATTTT.

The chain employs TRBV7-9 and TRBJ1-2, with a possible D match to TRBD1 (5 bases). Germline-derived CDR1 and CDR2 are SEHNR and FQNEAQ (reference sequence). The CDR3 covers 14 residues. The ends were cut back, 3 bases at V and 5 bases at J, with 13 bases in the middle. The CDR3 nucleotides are TGTGCCAGCAGCTTGGGGCCAGGGCGGTATGGCTACACCTTC. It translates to CASSLGPGRYGYTF.

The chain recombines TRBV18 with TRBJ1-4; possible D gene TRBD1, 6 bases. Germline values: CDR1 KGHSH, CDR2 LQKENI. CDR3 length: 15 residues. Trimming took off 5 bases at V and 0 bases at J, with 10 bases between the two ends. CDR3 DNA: TGTGCCAGCTCAGCCAGACAGGCAACTAATGAAAAACTGTTTTTT. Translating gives CASSARQATNEKLFF.

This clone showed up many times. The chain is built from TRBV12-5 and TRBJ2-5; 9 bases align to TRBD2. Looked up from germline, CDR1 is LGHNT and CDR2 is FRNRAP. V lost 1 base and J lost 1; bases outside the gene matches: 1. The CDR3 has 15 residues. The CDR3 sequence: CASGLGLAVQETQYF. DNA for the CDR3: TGTGCTAGTGGTTTGGGACTAGCGGTCCAAGAGACCCAGTACTTC.

In DNA form, the CDR3 reads TGTGCCAGCAGTGATCGGCCTAGCGGGGCAGATACGCAGTATTTT. The encoded protein is CASSDRPSGADTQYF. The V gene is TRBV2, the J gene TRBJ2-3; 9 nucleotides match TRBD2. The V gene end was trimmed by 3 bases and the J gene end by 4 bases; junction bases not matched to a gene: 5. Germline V gene lookup returns CDR1 SNHLY and CDR2 FYNNEI. The CDR3 covers 15 residues.

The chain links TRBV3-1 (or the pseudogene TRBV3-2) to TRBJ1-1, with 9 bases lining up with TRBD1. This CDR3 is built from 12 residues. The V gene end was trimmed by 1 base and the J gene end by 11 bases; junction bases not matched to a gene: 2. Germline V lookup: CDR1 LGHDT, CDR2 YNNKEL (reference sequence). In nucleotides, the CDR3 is TGTGCCAGCAGCCAAGGGGACAGGGTGGCTTTCTTT. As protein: CASSQGDRVAFF.

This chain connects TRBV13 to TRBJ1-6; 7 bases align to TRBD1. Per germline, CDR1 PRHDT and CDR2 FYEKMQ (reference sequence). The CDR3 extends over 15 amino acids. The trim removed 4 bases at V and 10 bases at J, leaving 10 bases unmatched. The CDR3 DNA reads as TGTGCCAGCAGCTGGACACGGACAGGACAGTCACCCCTCCACTTT. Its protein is CASSWTRTGQSPLHF. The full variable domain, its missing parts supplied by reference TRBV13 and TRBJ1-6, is AAGVIQSPRHLIKEKRETATLKCYPIPRHDTVYWYQQGPGQDPQFLISFYEKMQSDKGSIPDRFSAQQFSDYHSELNMSSLELGDSALYFCASSWTRTGQSPLHFGNGTRLTVT.